This is a list of T cell receptor beta chains from one sample in a study of CD8+CD57+ T cells in acquired aplastic anemia. TCRdb processed the reads anew with MiXCR; each CDR3 protein has one entry. In the table there are 200,000 or so distinct CDR3 sequences, around 66% of which are singletons. Sequenced sample: sorted CD4+, CD8+, or CD8+CD57+ T cells (not recorded which) from PBMCs. These receptors originate from a human donor with severe aplastic anemia or a healthy control (not recorded which). Each CDR3 is given with its conserved first and last residue. The D gene is left open where the match is weak. Part of the rows lack a size; the others show once, few, many or a class for expanded clones.

J gene	D gene	V gene	clone size	CDR3 protein	CDR3 DNA
TRBJ2-6	.	TRBV20-1	once	CSASRAGGVTEAF	TGCAGTGCTTCGCGGGCAGGTGGGGTCACTGAAGCTTTC
TRBJ2-1	.	TRBV29-1	.	CSVESGFEQFF	TGCAGCGTTGAGTCTGGGTTTGAGCAGTTCTTC
TRBJ2-3	TRBD2	TRBV10-3	.	CAISGPDSGGSSDTQYF	TGTGCCATCAGTGGGCCGGACAGCGGGGGCAGTTCAGATACGCAGTATTTT
TRBJ2-5	.	TRBV2	.	CASSGQRGRETQYF	TGTGCCAGCAGTGGTCAACGGGGCCGAGAGACCCAGTACTTC
TRBJ2-7	.	TRBV7-9	few	CASSTDYEQYF	TGTGCCAGCAGCACGGACTACGAGCAGTACTTC
TRBJ2-5	.	TRBV2	.	CASSVGPGGYQETQYF	TGTGCCAGCAGTGTGGGGCCCGGGGGATACCAAGAGACCCAGTACTTC
TRBJ1-2	.	TRBV19	.	CASSIRYYGYTF	TGTGCCAGTAGTATTCGTTACTATGGCTACACCTTC
TRBJ2-3	TRBD2	TRBV10-3	.	CAISQRDPDTQYF	TGTGCCATCAGCCAGCGGGACCCAGATACGCAGTATTTT
TRBJ1-3	.	TRBV30	.	CASNRETGNTIYF	TGTGCCTCGAACAGGGAAACTGGAAACACCATATATTTT
TRBJ1-6	.	TRBV20-1	.	CSASRPDNSPLHF	TGCAGTGCTAGTAGGCCAGATAATTCACCCCTCCACTTT
TRBJ1-6	TRBD1	TRBV5-8	few	CASSLYRGAPLHF	TGTGCCAGCAGCTTGTACAGGGGGGCACCCCTCCACTTT
TRBJ2-3	TRBD1	TRBV20-1	.	CSANRDRSTDTQYF	TGCAGTGCGAACCGGGACAGAAGCACAGATACGCAGTATTTT
TRBJ1-2	TRBD1	TRBV20-1	.	CSAYDPGQGVFGYTF	TGCAGTGCTTATGATCCGGGACAGGGAGTTTTCGGCTACACCTTC
TRBJ1-2	.	TRBV7-3	.	CASSLGPSYGYTF	TGTGCCAGCAGCCTTGGGCCGTCCTATGGCTACACCTTC
TRBJ1-2	TRBD1	TRBV19	.	CASSILPGQRPGYTF	TGTGCCAGTAGTATACTTCCGGGACAGCGTCCGGGCTACACCTTC
TRBJ2-7	TRBD2	TRBV7-9	many	CASSLDGGEQYF	TGTGCCAGCAGCTTAGACGGGGGGGAGCAGTACTTC
TRBJ1-5	TRBD1	TRBV2	.	CASSEWGQGNQPQHF	TGTGCCAGCAGTGAGTGGGGACAGGGTAATCAGCCCCAGCATTTT
TRBJ2-7	.	TRBV14	many	CASSHIGQSYEQYF	TGTGCCAGCAGCCACATAGGACAGAGCTACGAGCAGTACTTC
TRBJ2-2	TRBD1	TRBV10-3	few	CAISGDRDTGELFF	TGTGCCATCAGTGGGGACAGGGACACCGGGGAGCTGTTTTTT
TRBJ1-2	TRBD1	TRBV19	many	CASSPTGGAYGYTF	TGTGCCAGTAGTCCGACAGGGGGCGCCTATGGCTACACCTTC
TRBJ2-7	.	TRBV6-1	many	CASSDFGQGPYF	TGTGCCAGCAGTGACTTTGGGCAGGGGCCGTACTTC
TRBJ1-1	.	TRBV2	.	CASTPRTLVRTEAFF	TGTGCCAGCACTCCACGGACCTTAGTAAGGACTGAAGCTTTCTTT
TRBJ2-7	TRBD1	TRBV5-1	.	CASSLLTRTGNHEQYF	TGCGCCAGCAGCCTCCTTACAAGGACAGGTAACCACGAGCAGTACTTC
TRBJ1-2	.	TRBV4-1	.	CASSQEAGTYYGYTF	TGCGCCAGCAGCCAAGAGGCAGGGACTTACTATGGCTACACCTTC
TRBJ2-7	TRBD2	TRBV7-9	.	CASSSMHRDRGLAGAYEQYF	TGTGCCAGCAGCTCCATGCACCGGGACAGGGGACTAGCGGGGGCCTACGAGCAGTACTTC
TRBJ1-1	TRBD1	TRBV7-2	many	CASSAHRGVETEAFF	TGTGCCAGCAGCGCCCACAGGGGAGTAGAAACTGAAGCTTTCTTT
TRBJ2-7	.	TRBV6-5	.	CASQGAPYEQYF	TGTGCCTCCCAAGGGGCCCCCTACGAGCAGTACTTC
TRBJ2-1	.	TRBV10-3	.	CAISVSGGQNEQFF	TGTGCCATCAGTGTGTCTGGGGGACAAAATGAGCAGTTCTTC
TRBJ2-1	.	TRBV5-1	.	CASSLGQKAWQFF	TGCGCCAGCAGCTTAGGACAGAAGGCGTGGCAGTTCTTC